This T cell receptor beta chain was retrieved from a study of blood T cell repertoires in COVID-19. About the study: PBMCs, B-cell-depleted T cells, or T cells provided the cDNA or gDNA that made up the material.

Per the study methods: Quantification of nucleated cells was approximated via reference gene primer amplification. The method was immunoSEQ multiplex PCR; TCRdb's version includes in-frame clones alone and lacks a portion of them. V, J and clone size reflect that table, while D and trimming were determined from the DNA. The sample contains roughly 310,000 clones, roughly nine tenths of which appear only once. The sequence was obtained from a woman in her twenties or thirties with COVID-19, enrolled during active disease. The source material was peripheral blood.

The CDR3 coding sequence is TGCGCCAGCAGCTCGGAACACGGGGGGACAGGGAACACTGAAGCTTTCTTT. This gives the protein CASSSEHGGTGNTEAFF. The chain employs TRBV5-1 and TRBJ1-1; TRBD1 aligns across 8 bases. This CDR3 contains 17 residues. The trim removed 3 bases at V and 1 base at J, leaving 11 bases unmatched. Germline V lookup: CDR1 SGHRS, CDR2 YFSETQ.